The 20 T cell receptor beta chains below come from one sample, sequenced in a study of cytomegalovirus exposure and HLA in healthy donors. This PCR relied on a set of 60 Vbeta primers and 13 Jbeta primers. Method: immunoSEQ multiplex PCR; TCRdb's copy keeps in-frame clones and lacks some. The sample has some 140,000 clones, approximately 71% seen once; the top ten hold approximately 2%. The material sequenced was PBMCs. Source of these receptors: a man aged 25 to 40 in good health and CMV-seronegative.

CDR3 sequence reads: CASSSGMGQPQHF. The DNA of the CDR3 is TGTGCCAGCAGCTCGGGGATGGGACAGCCCCAGCATTTT. The chain recombines TRBV7-6 with TRBJ1-5; no definite D call. The CDR3 extends over 13 amino acids. The germline CDR1 and CDR2 sequences are SGHVS and FNYEAQ. Trimming stripped 4 bases from V and 7 bases from J, with 11 bases between.

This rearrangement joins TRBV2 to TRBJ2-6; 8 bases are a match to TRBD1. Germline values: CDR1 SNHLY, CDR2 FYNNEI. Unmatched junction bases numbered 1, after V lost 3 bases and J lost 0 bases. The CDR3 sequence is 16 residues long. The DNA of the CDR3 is TGTGCCAGCAGTGACAGGGGGCTCTCTGGGGCCAACGTCCTGACTTTC. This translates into CASSDRGLSGANVLTF.

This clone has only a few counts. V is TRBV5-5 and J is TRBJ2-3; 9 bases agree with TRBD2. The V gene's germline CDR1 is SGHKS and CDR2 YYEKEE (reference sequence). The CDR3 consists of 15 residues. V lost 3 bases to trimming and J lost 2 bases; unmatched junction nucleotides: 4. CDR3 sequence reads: CASSWGLAVTDTQYF. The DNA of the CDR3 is TGTGCCAGCAGCTGGGGACTAGCCGTCACAGATACGCAGTATTTT.

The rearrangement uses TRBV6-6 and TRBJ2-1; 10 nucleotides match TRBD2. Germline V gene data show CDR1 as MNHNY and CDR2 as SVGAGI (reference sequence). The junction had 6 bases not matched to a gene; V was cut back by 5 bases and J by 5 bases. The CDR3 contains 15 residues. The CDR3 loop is CASSPSGRGNNEQFF. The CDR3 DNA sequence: TGTGCCAGCAGTCCGAGCGGGAGGGGCAACAATGAGCAGTTCTTC.

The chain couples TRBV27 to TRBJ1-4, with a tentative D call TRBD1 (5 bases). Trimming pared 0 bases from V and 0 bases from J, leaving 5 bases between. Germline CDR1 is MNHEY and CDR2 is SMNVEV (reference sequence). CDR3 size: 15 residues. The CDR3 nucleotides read TGTGCCAGCAGTTTATCAGGGGCAACTAATGAAAAACTGTTTTTT. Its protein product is CASSLSGATNEKLFF. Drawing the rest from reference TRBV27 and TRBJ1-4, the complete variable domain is EAQVTQNPRYLITVTGKKLTVTCSQNMNHEYMSWYRQDPGLGLRQIYYSMNVEVTDKGDVPEGYKVSRKEKRNFPLILESPSPNQTSLYFCASSLSGATNEKLFFGSGTQLSVL.

CDR3 loop: CASSARVGETQYF. Written as DNA, the CDR3 is TGTGCCAGCAGCGCCAGGGTCGGAGAGACCCAGTACTTC. The genes are TRBV7-6 and TRBJ2-5; tentative D call: TRBD1 (5 bases). The CDR3 is made up of 13 amino acids. V lost 5 bases to trimming and J lost 4 bases, with 11 bases between them. Germline V gene data show CDR1 as SGHVS and CDR2 as FNYEAQ.

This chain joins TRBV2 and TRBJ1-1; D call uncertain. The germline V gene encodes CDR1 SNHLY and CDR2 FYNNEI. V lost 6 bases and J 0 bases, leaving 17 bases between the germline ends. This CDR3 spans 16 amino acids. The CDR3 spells CASRWGDEVVNTEAFF. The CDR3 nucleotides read TGTGCCAGCAGGTGGGGAGATGAGGTTGTGAACACTGAAGCTTTCTTT.

The CDR3 spells CASSEVLAGTGELFF. The CDR3 DNA follows: TGTGCCAGCAGTGAGGTCCTAGCGGGCACCGGGGAGCTGTTTTTT. This chain links TRBV2 with TRBJ2-2; 8 bases line up with TRBD2. CDR1 and CDR2 (germline): SNHLY, FYNNEI. V lost 3 bases to trimming and J lost 4 bases; unmatched junction nucleotides: 4. The CDR3 extends over 15 amino acids.

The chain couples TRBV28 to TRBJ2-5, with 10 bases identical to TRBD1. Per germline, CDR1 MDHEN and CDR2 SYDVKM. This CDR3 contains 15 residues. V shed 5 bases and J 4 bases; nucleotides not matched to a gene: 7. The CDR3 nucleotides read TGTGCCAGCAGTATGGGACAGGGGAGAGGAGAGACCCAGTACTTC. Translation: CASSMGQGRGETQYF.

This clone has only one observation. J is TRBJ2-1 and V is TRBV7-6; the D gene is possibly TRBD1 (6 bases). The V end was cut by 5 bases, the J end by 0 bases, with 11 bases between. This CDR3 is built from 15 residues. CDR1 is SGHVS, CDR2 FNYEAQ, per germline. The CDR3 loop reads CASSQGSSSYNEQFF. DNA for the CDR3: TGTGCCAGCAGCCAGGGGAGTAGCTCCTACAATGAGCAGTTCTTC. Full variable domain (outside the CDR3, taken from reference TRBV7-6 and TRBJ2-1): GAGVSQSPRYKVTKRGQDVALRCDPISGHVSLYWYRQALGQGPEFLTYFNYEAQQDKSGLPNDRFSAERPEGSISTLTIQRTEQRDSAMYRCASSQGSSSYNEQFFGPGTRLTVL.

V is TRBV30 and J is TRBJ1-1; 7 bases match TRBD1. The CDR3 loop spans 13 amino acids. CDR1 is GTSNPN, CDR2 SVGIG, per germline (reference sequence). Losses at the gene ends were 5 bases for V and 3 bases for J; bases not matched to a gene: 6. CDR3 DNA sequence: TGTGCCTGGGGACGAACAGGGGACACTGAAGCTTTCTTT. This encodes CAWGRTGDTEAFF.

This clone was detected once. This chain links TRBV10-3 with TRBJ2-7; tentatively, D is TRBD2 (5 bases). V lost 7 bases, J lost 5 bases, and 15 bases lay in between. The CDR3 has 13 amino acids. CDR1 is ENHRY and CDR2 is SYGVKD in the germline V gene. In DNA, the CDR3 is TGTGCCATCACTCAGGAGGTCGGGAACGAGCAGTACTTC. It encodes CAITQEVGNEQYF.

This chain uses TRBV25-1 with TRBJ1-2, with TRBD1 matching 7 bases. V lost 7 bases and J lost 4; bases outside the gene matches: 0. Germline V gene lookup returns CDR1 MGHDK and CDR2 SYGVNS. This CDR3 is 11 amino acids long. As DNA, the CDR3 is TGTGCCAGCAACAGGGGCTATGGCTACACCTTC. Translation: CASNRGYGYTF.

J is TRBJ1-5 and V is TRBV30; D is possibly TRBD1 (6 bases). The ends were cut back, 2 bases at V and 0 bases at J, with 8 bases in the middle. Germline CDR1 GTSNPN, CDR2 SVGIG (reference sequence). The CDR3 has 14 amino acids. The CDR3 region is CAWSRDNSNQPQHF. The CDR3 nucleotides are TGTGCCTGGAGTAGGGACAATAGCAATCAGCCCCAGCATTTT.

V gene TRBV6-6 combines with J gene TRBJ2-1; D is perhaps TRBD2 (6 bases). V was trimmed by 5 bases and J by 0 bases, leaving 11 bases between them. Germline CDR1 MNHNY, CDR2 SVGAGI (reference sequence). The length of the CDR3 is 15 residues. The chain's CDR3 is CASSDGGSSYNEQFF. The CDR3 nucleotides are TGTGCCAGCAGTGACGGGGGTAGCTCCTACAATGAGCAGTTCTTC.

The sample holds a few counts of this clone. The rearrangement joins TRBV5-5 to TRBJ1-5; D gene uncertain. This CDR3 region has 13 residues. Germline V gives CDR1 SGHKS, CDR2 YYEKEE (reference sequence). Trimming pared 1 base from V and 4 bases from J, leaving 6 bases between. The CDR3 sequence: CASSLPGNQPQHF. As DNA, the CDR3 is TGTGCCAGCAGCTTGCCAGGTAATCAGCCCCAGCATTTT.

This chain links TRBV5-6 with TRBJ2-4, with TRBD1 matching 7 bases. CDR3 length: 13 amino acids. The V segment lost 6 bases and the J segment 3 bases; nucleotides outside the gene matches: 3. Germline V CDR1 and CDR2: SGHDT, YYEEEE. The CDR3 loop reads CASTQGVKNIQYF. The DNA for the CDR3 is TGTGCCAGCACCCAGGGGGTCAAAAACATTCAGTACTTC.

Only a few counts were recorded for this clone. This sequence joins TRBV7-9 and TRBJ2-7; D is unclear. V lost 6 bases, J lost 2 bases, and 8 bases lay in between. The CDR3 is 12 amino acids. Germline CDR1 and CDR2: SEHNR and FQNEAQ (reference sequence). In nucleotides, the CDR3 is TGTGCCAGCAGTCCAGGAACCTACGAGCAGTACTTC. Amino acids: CASSPGTYEQYF.

CDR3 sequence: CASSPTVNTEAFF. CDR3 DNA: TGTGCCAGCTCACCTACAGTTAACACTGAAGCTTTCTTT. The V gene is TRBV18, the J gene TRBJ1-1; unclear D gene. V dropped 3 bases and J dropped 2 bases, with 7 bases sitting between them. The CDR3 sequence is 13 residues long. Germline V lookup: CDR1 KGHSH, CDR2 LQKENI.

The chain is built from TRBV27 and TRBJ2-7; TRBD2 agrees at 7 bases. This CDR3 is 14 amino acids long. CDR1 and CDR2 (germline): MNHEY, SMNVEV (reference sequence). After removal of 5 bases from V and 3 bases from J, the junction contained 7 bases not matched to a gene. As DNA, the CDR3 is TGTGCCAGCAGTCCCGGGGCGGGAGACTACGAGCAGTACTTC. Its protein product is CASSPGAGDYEQYF.